These 17 T cell receptor beta chains share one sample of origin, sequenced in a study of human T cells and chemical hapten exposure. TCRdb processed the RACE reads anew with MiXCR; each CDR3 protein has one entry. The table includes about 180,000 distinct CDR3 sequences, 30% detected once. The time point was: pre-sensitization, week 0. Regarding treatment: therapeutic diphenylcyclopropenone sensitization with weekly scalp DPC. Sample: whole blood, taken in connection with sensitization to the hapten diphenylcyclopropenone (DPC). These receptors came from a woman aged 30 to 39 with alopecia areata. Some clones in this sample may be carry-over from other donors' samples.

This clonotype was seen a handful of times. CDR3 nucleotide sequence: TGTGCCAGCAGCTTATTGGGCGGGGCGAATTGGTATGAGCAGTTCTTC. Translated, it gives CASSLLGGANWYEQFF. The chain is built from TRBV7-9 and TRBJ2-1, with a possible D match to TRBD2 (6 bases). There are 16 residues in the CDR3. Trimming took off 2 bases at V and 8 bases at J, with 19 bases between the two ends. CDR1 is SEHNR, CDR2 FQNEAQ, per germline (reference sequence). Filled out from reference TRBV7-9 and TRBJ2-1, the complete variable domain reads DTGVSQNPRHKITKRGQNVTFRCDPISEHNRLYWYRQTLGQGPEFLTYFQNEAQLEKSRLLSDRFSAERPKGSFSTLEIQRTEQGDSAMYLCASSLLGGANWYEQFFGPGTRLTVL.

The chain employs TRBV10-3 and TRBJ1-2; D gene uncertain. V was pared by 3 bases and J by 2 bases, with 10 bases between. The length of the CDR3 is 14 residues. Per the germline V gene, CDR1 is ENHRY and CDR2 is SYGVKD. The CDR3 loop reads CAISDPVLNYGYTF. CDR3 DNA: TGTGCCATCAGTGACCCGGTCCTAAACTATGGCTACACCTTC.

This clonotype came up a few times. The chain has TRBV29-1 and TRBJ2-1; possibly TRBD2 for D (6 bases). Trimming pared 2 bases from V and 8 bases from J, leaving 7 bases between. This CDR3 spans 11 amino acids. The germline V gene has CDR1 SQVTM and CDR2 ANQGSEA. The CDR3 protein is CSVEQRDEQFF. The DNA for the CDR3 is TGCAGCGTTGAACAGCGGGATGAGCAGTTCTTC.

This clonotype was observed once. The chain has TRBV7-2 and TRBJ2-7, with TRBD1 identical over 7 bases. V was clipped by 5 bases and J by 3 bases; unmatched bases: 4. There are 13 residues in the CDR3. Per the germline V gene, CDR1 is SGHTA and CDR2 is FQGNSA. The chain's CDR3 is CASSHGTVYEQYF. The DNA of the CDR3 is TGTGCCAGCAGCCACGGGACAGTCTACGAGCAGTACTTC. Full variable domain (missing parts from reference TRBV7-2 and TRBJ2-7): GAGVSQSPSNKVTEKGKDVELRCDPISGHTALYWYRQSLGQGLEFLIYFQGNSAPDKSGLPSDRFSAERTGGSVSTLTIQRTQQEDSAVYLCASSHGTVYEQYFGPGTRLTVT.

This clonotype has ten or more counts. CDR3 residues: CASSFGQQETQYF. DNA for the CDR3: TGTGCCAGCAGCTTCGGGCAGCAAGAGACCCAGTACTTC. This chain joins TRBV11-3 and TRBJ2-5; no clear D gene. V gave up 3 bases and J gave up 2 bases, with 7 bases separating them. CDR1 SGHNT and CDR2 YENEEA come from the germline V gene. This CDR3 has 13 amino acids.

This rearrangement joins TRBV5-4 to TRBJ1-2; 8 bases line up with TRBD1. The germline V gene has CDR1 SGHNT and CDR2 YYREEE (reference sequence). The CDR3 is made up of 14 amino acids. The junction had 9 bases not matched to a gene; V was cut back by 5 bases and J by 6 bases. The CDR3 nucleotides are TGTGCCAGCAGGCTGAAGACAGGGGAGGATGGCTACACCTTC. Residues: CASRLKTGEDGYTF.

This clonotype was detected a few times. This chain uses TRBV4-3 with TRBJ2-3; 8 bases match TRBD2. The CDR3 consists of 21 residues. CDR1 LGHNA and CDR2 YSLEER come from the germline V gene. Trimming at V came to 0 bases and at J to 2 bases, leaving 19 bases not matched to a gene. CDR3 amino acids: CASSQDFSLSGEEWITDTQYF. CDR3 nucleotides: TGCGCCAGCAGCCAAGATTTCTCTCTTAGCGGGGAGGAGTGGATCACAGATACGCAGTATTTT.

The CDR3 coding sequence is TGTGCCAGCGCCAGCGGTCAGGCTCCAGATACGCAGTATTTT. Translation gives CASASGQAPDTQYF. V is TRBV27 and J is TRBJ2-3; TRBD2 is a possible D gene (5 bases). From germline, CDR1 is MNHEY and CDR2 SMNVEV (reference sequence). There are 14 residues in the CDR3. Trimming pared 8 bases from V and 4 bases from J, leaving 16 bases between.

This clonotype was seen a handful of times. V is TRBV7-9 and J is TRBJ1-5; D might be TRBD1 (5 bases). V lost 5 bases and J 9 bases, leaving 14 bases between the germline ends. This CDR3 is built from 13 residues. Germline-derived CDR1 and CDR2 are SEHNR and FQNEAQ (reference sequence). The CDR3 region has the DNA TGTGCCAGCAGCCCCGGGCCAGGGAGGCCCCAGCATTTT. Encoded protein: CASSPGPGRPQHF.

This clonotype was seen only a few times. This rearrangement joins TRBV6-2 or TRBV6-3 to TRBJ2-7; tentatively, D is TRBD2 (5 bases). Per the germline V gene, CDR1 is MNHEY and CDR2 is SVGEGT. V dropped 7 bases and J dropped 3 bases, with 19 bases sitting between them. This CDR3 contains 15 residues. The CDR3 loop reads CASIRGSGRLYEQYF. The CDR3 DNA reads TGTGCCAGCATACGTGGGAGCGGCCGTCTCTACGAGCAGTACTTC.

This clonotype was counted only a few times. The rearrangement uses TRBV4-1 and TRBJ2-1; the D is unclear. CDR1 is MGHRA and CDR2 is YSYEKL in the germline V gene. The CDR3 runs to 13 residues. V gave up 7 bases and J gave up 6 bases, with 13 bases separating them. The CDR3 coding sequence is TGCGCCAGCACTAGGAACCTGGGCAATGAGCAGTTCTTC. This codes for CASTRNLGNEQFF.

This rearrangement joins TRBV12-5 to TRBJ2-3; D is perhaps TRBD1 (5 bases). Germline loops: CDR1 LGHNT, CDR2 FRNRAP. Trimming removed 3 bases at V and 4 bases at J, with 20 bases between. This CDR3 spans 17 amino acids. The CDR3: CASGFGPKTVGPDTQYF. As DNA, the CDR3 is TGTGCTAGTGGTTTTGGGCCGAAGACAGTCGGGCCAGATACGCAGTATTTT.

This clonotype was seen a few times. The chain couples TRBV5-1 to TRBJ2-7; the match to TRBD2 covers 7 bases. Per germline, CDR1 SGHRS and CDR2 YFSETQ. The V and J ends lost 0 bases and 6 bases, in that order; junction bases with no gene match: 6. CDR3 size: 14 residues. The CDR3 here is CASSLEREGREQYF. CDR3 sequence (DNA): TGCGCCAGCAGCTTGGAGAGGGAGGGTCGCGAGCAGTACTTC. The entire variable domain, with the rest obtained from reference TRBV5-1 and TRBJ2-7, is as follows: KAGVTQTPRYLIKTRGQQVTLSCSPISGHRSVSWYQQTPGQGLQFLFEYFSETQRNKGNFPGRFSGRQFSNSRSEMNVSTLELGDSALYLCASSLEREGREQYFGPGTRLTVT.

This clonotype came up a few times. V usage is TRBV28 and J usage is TRBJ2-7; D unresolved. V gave up 8 bases and J gave up 9 bases, with 20 bases separating them. Per germline, CDR1 MDHEN and CDR2 SYDVKM. This CDR3 is built from 13 residues. The CDR3 loop is CASGDPTGSWQYF. The CDR3 coding sequence is TGTGCCAGCGGCGATCCCACGGGTTCGTGGCAGTACTTC.

The genes are TRBV28 and TRBJ1-2, with D perhaps TRBD1 (5 bases). Trimming removed 2 bases at V and 5 bases at J, with 12 bases between. CDR3 size: 14 residues. Germline CDR1 MDHEN, CDR2 SYDVKM. This CDR3 reads CASSLGAGGYGYTF. CDR3 nucleotide sequence: TGTGCCAGCAGTTTAGGGGCCGGGGGGTATGGCTACACCTTC.

V usage is TRBV4-3 and J usage is TRBJ2-1, with TRBD2 as a possible D gene (5 bases). The germline CDR1 and CDR2 sequences are LGHNA and YSLEER. This CDR3 is built from 14 residues. Trimming shortened V by 0 bases and J by 9 bases, and 12 bases separated the two germline ends. In nucleotides, the CDR3 is TGCGCCAGCAGCCAAGAGAGGGAAAGGAGTGAGCAGTTCTTC. It yields the protein CASSQERERSEQFF.

The rearrangement links TRBV11-2 to TRBJ1-2; D is uncertain. The CDR3 runs to 13 residues. From germline, CDR1 is SGHAT and CDR2 FQNNGV. V gave up 3 bases and J gave up 4 bases, with 9 bases separating them. CDR3 protein: CASSFPSGYGYTF. The CDR3, as DNA: TGTGCCAGCAGCTTCCCATCCGGCTATGGCTACACCTTC.